These 5 T cell receptor beta chains were sequenced from one sample in a study of immune evolution from preneoplasia to lung adenocarcinoma. Here immunoSEQ multiplex PCR was the method, and the copy in TCRdb shows in-frame clones only, minus some. The sample holds some 7,000 clones, about 85% seen once. Input material: FFPE minimally invasive lung adenocarcinoma tissue. The origin of the receptors is a person between 65 and 80 years old with lung adenocarcinoma.

The J gene is TRBJ1-2, the V gene TRBV28, with TRBD1 as a possible D gene (6 bases). The CDR3 contains 15 residues. Trimming cost V 1 base and J 8 bases, with 17 bases left between them. Germline V lookup: CDR1 MDHEN, CDR2 SYDVKM. The CDR3 protein is CASSLLRGAQGGYTF. As DNA, the CDR3 is TGTGCCAGCAGTTTATTGAGAGGGGCTCAGGGGGGCTACACCTTC.

The rearrangement joins TRBV5-1 to TRBJ2-5; perhaps TRBD1 as D (6 bases). The V end lost 2 bases, the J end lost 5 bases, and 13 bases lay between the germline ends. CDR3 length equals 14 residues. Germline CDR1 SGHRS, CDR2 YFSETQ. The CDR3 bases are TGCGCCAGCAGCTTACAGGGAACGGGCGAGACCCAGTACTTC. Its translation is CASSLQGTGETQYF.

This clone was recorded once. The V and J genes are TRBV11-2 and TRBJ2-1, with D unclear. CDR3 size: 13 residues. The germline V gene has CDR1 SGHAT and CDR2 FQNNGV. V shed 6 bases and J shed 0 bases, with 6 bases lying between them. CDR3 region: CASRWGSYNEQFF. CDR3 DNA sequence: TGTGCCAGCAGGTGGGGCTCCTACAATGAGCAGTTCTTC.

This clone was seen a handful of times. The J gene is TRBJ2-1, the V gene TRBV7-2; 7 nucleotides line up with TRBD2. Per the germline V gene, CDR1 is SGHTA and CDR2 is FQGNSA. CDR3 length: 14 residues. The junction had 2 bases not matched to a gene; V was cut back by 0 bases and J by 6 bases. The CDR3 sequence: CASSLAAGANEQFF. The CDR3 nucleotides are TGTGCCAGCAGCTTAGCTGCGGGAGCCAATGAGCAGTTCTTC.

V and J are TRBV18 and TRBJ1-1; 7 bases are a match to TRBD1. The CDR3 contains 16 residues. The ends lost 3 bases at V and 4 bases at J; junction bases unmatched: 11. CDR1 and CDR2 from the germline V gene are KGHSH and LQKENI. For the CDR3, the DNA is TGTGCCAGCTCACCGGGAGGGGGCAGGGGAGGCACTGAAGCTTTCTTT. Translation: CASSPGGGRGGTEAFF.